The 3 T cell receptor beta chains below were found in one sample sequenced in a study of T cells in Graves' hyperthyroidism and ophthalmopathy. RNA transcripts were the template for amplifying TCR beta CDR3 regions. The HTBI set primed first-round TCR CDR3 RT-PCR. One entry per CDR3 protein results from TCRdb running MiXCR on the multiplex PCR reads. The table records 500,000 to 800,000 distinct CDR3 sequences, nearly 45% of them present only once. The sequencing input was peripheral blood or thyroid tissue (not recorded which). The source of these receptors is an adult man with Graves' disease, either hyperthyroidism or ophthalmopathy (not recorded which).

A note on this clonotype: An end of the junction does not agree with germline; a read error may underlie this. The chain carries TRBV7-3 and TRBJ2-7; TRBD2 agrees at 7 bases. The CDR3 totals 14 residues. The V gene's germline CDR1 is SGHTA and CDR2 FQGTGA. The CDR3 region has the DNA TGTGCCGGCAGCCTGGGGGGGACCTCCTACGAGCAGTACTTC. The encoded protein is CAGSLGGTSYEQYF.

This clonotype was observed at least ten times. CDR3 nucleotides: TGTGCCAGCAGTGTGGACAGGGATTCACCCCTCCACTTT. Its translation is CASSVDRDSPLHF. The chain is built from TRBV6-4 and TRBJ1-6; 8 bases map to TRBD1. V shed 4 bases, J shed 8 bases, and the junction held 1 base outside the gene matches. The CDR3 consists of 13 residues. CDR1 is MRHNA, CDR2 SNTAGT, per germline.

The chain joins TRBV29-1 to TRBJ2-7; TRBD2 agrees at 9 bases. The CDR3 runs to 13 residues. J was trimmed by 5 bases and V by 8 bases; bases with no gene match: 10. Germline CDR1 SQVTM, CDR2 ANQGSEA. Written as DNA, the CDR3 is TGCAGCATTGTGGGCGGGAGGGTCCACGAGCAGTACTTC. Protein sequence: CSIVGGRVHEQYF.